What follows are 13 T cell receptor beta chains derived from one specimen sequenced in a study of T cells after yellow fever vaccination. TCRdb fed the 5' RACE reads into MiXCR, producing one record per CDR3 protein. The table shows some 340,000 distinct CDR3 sequences, with about 4% occurring only once. Sample: PBMCs, taken 5 days after the yellow fever booster vaccination. The receptor source for this set is a man younger than 30 who received the YFV17D yellow fever vaccine.

This clonotype occurred many times. V usage is TRBV9 and J usage is TRBJ2-7; D perhaps matches TRBD2 (6 bases). CDR3 length equals 14 residues. V dropped 1 base and J dropped 3 bases, with 11 bases sitting between them. Germline V lookup: CDR1 SGDLS, CDR2 YYNGEE. CDR3 nucleotides: TGTGCCAGCAGCGTAACGGGAGACGGCTACGAGCAGTACTTC. This sequence encodes CASSVTGDGYEQYF.

This clonotype has a handful of counts. The chain combines TRBV5-1 with TRBJ2-3, with 13 bases matching TRBD2. V lost 4 bases to trimming and J lost 2 bases; unmatched junction nucleotides: 4. The germline V gene encodes CDR1 SGHRS and CDR2 YFSETQ. This CDR3 is built from 16 residues. The CDR3 DNA sequence: TGCGCCAGCAGCCCGGGACTAGCGGGGAACACAGATACGCAGTATTTT. Translating gives CASSPGLAGNTDTQYF.

The chain joins TRBV20-1 to TRBJ2-3; D might be TRBD2 (6 bases). The CDR3 is made up of 15 amino acids. Germline V CDR1 and CDR2: DFQATT, SNEGSKA (reference sequence). V was cut by 5 bases and J by 0 bases, with 15 bases left in between. The CDR3, as DNA: TGCAGTGCTGTCGGGGGACCCTCTAGCACAGATACGCAGTATTTT. This sequence encodes CSAVGGPSSTDTQYF.

This sequence joins TRBV6-2 or TRBV6-3 and TRBJ1-6; a weak D match, TRBD1 (5 bases). The CDR3 runs to 16 residues. From germline, CDR1 is MNHEY and CDR2 SVGEGT. The ends were cut back, 2 bases at V and 7 bases at J, with 15 bases in the middle. The CDR3 sequence is CASSYLAGSENSPLHF. For the CDR3, the DNA is TGTGCCAGCAGTTACCTGGCAGGGTCGGAGAATTCACCCCTCCACTTT.

This clonotype occurred a few times. The J gene is TRBJ2-1, the V gene TRBV4-2, with 7 bases aligning to TRBD1. The CDR3 length is 15 residues. Germline V gives CDR1 LGHNA, CDR2 YNFKEQ. The V gene end was trimmed by 5 bases and the J gene end by 12 bases; junction bases not matched to a gene: 16. The CDR3 region has the DNA TGTGCCAGCAGCTACCGACAGGGTATAGAGATAGGGCAGTTCTTC. As protein: CASSYRQGIEIGQFF.

This clonotype was counted ten times or more. The chain links TRBV5-1 to TRBJ2-2; perhaps TRBD2 as D (5 bases). The germline V gene encodes CDR1 SGHRS and CDR2 YFSETQ. This CDR3 has 15 residues. With 2 bases removed from V and 6 bases from J, the gap between germline ends came to 14 bases. CDR3 sequence: CASSFLVGAPGELFF. In nucleotides, the CDR3 is TGCGCCAGCAGCTTCCTAGTGGGAGCCCCCGGGGAGCTGTTTTTT.

A few counts support this clonotype. The chain uses TRBV4-1 and TRBJ2-5; 7 nucleotides agree with TRBD2. The CDR3 runs 16 residues. V lost 1 base and J lost 5; bases outside the gene matches: 10. Germline V gene data show CDR1 as MGHRA and CDR2 as YSYEKL. CDR3 residues: CASSQAPSGGGETQYF. Here the CDR3 DNA reads TGCGCCAGCAGCCAAGCTCCTTCGGGGGGAGGTGAGACCCAGTACTTC.

At least ten counts were recorded for this clonotype. The chain uses TRBV29-1 and TRBJ2-1; 8 bases are a match to TRBD2. The CDR3 is made up of 15 amino acids. Germline CDR1 reads SQVTM; CDR2 reads ANQGSEA. Trimming at V came to 0 bases and at J to 3 bases, leaving 4 bases not matched to a gene. The CDR3 sequence: CSVEEGRGDYNEQFF. In nucleotides, the CDR3 is TGCAGCGTTGAAGAGGGGCGGGGGGACTACAATGAGCAGTTCTTC.

This clonotype was recorded at least ten times. The chain is built from TRBV20-1 and TRBJ1-1; D is perhaps TRBD1 (5 bases). The CDR3 extends over 14 amino acids. With 2 bases removed from V and 1 base from J, the gap between germline ends came to 11 bases. Germline values: CDR1 DFQATT, CDR2 SNEGSKA (reference sequence). This CDR3 reads CSARQGTRNTEAFF. In DNA form, the CDR3 reads TGCAGTGCTAGACAGGGCACAAGGAACACTGAAGCTTTCTTT.

This clonotype was counted between two and nine times. The chain is built from TRBV7-8 and TRBJ1-2, with D uncertain. Trimming cost V 2 bases and J 4 bases, with 17 bases left between them. This CDR3 contains 16 residues. The V gene's germline CDR1 is SGHVS and CDR2 FQNEAQ. CDR3 protein: CASSLSTGLTPYGYTF. The CDR3 DNA sequence: TGTGCCAGCAGCTTATCGACCGGACTGACCCCCTATGGCTACACCTTC.

The table lists this clonotype with a few counts. The chain uses TRBV20-1 and TRBJ1-5; maybe TRBD1 (6 bases). Trimming cost V 0 bases and J 5 bases, with 14 bases left between them. The CDR3 spans 15 residues. Germline V CDR1 and CDR2: DFQATT, SNEGSKA (reference sequence). CDR3 DNA sequence: TGCAGTGCTAGAGATCGAGGGGGGGGCTATCAGCCCCAGCATTTT. It specifies CSARDRGGGYQPQHF.

This clonotype was observed at least ten times. The chain has TRBV7-2 and TRBJ1-1; weak D call: TRBD1 (6 bases). Trimming pared 3 bases from V and 5 bases from J, leaving 16 bases between. This CDR3 has 15 amino acids. Germline CDR1 reads SGHTA; CDR2 reads FQGNSA. CDR3 sequence: CASSFRLGAGTEAFF. The CDR3 bases are TGTGCCAGCAGCTTTAGGCTGGGGGCTGGGACTGAAGCTTTCTTT.

In this sample, this clonotype turned up a few times. This chain links TRBV7-8 with TRBJ1-1; D is undetermined. Between the trimmed V and J ends, which lost 2 bases and 12 bases, there was a span of 22 bases. This CDR3 has 15 residues. Germline CDR1 reads SGHVS; CDR2 reads FQNEAQ. The CDR3 DNA sequence: TGTGCCAGCAGCTTAAATGCGAGAGGACTGGGCCTAACTTTCTTT. Amino acids: CASSLNARGLGLTFF.